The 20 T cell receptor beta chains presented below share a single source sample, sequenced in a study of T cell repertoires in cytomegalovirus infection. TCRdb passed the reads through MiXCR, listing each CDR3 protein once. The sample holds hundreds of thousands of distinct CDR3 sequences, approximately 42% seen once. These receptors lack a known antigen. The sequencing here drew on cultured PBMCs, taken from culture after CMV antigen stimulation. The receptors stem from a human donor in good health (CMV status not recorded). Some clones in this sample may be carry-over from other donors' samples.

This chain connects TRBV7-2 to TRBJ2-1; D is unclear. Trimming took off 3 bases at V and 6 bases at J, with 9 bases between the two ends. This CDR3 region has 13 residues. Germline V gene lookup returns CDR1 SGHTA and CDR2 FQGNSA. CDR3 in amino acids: CASSLASPNEQFF. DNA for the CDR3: TGTGCCAGCAGCTTGGCGTCCCCCAATGAGCAGTTCTTC.

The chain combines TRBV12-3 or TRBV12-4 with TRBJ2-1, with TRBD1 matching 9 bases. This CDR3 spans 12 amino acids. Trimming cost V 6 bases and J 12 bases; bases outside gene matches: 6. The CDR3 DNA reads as TGTGCCAGCAGCGCCGACAGGGGGTGGCAGTTCTTC. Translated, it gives CASSADRGWQFF.

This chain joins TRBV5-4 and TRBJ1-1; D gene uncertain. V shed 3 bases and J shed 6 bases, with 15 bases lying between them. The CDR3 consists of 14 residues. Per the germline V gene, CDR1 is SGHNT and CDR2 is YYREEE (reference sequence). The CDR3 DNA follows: TGTGCCAGCAGCTCCTCAGGTAATCTCGCTGAAGCTTTCTTT. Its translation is CASSSSGNLAEAFF. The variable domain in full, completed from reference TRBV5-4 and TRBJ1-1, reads ETGVTQSPTHLIKTRGQQVTLRCSSQSGHNTVSWYQQALGQGPQFIFQYYREEENGRGNFPPRFSGLQFPNYSSELNVNALELDDSALYLCASSSSGNLAEAFFGQGTRLTVV.

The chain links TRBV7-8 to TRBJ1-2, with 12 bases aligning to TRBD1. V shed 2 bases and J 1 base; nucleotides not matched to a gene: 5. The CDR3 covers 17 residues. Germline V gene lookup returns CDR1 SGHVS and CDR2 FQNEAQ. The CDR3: CASSLRDRGLLNYGYTF. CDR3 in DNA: TGTGCCAGCAGCTTAAGGGACAGGGGGCTACTTAACTATGGCTACACCTTC.

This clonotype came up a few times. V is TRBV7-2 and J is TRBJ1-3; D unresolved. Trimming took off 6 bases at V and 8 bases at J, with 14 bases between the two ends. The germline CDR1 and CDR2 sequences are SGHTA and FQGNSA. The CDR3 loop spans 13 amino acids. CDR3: CASRINTLHTIYF. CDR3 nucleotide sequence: TGTGCCAGCAGAATAAACACCTTACACACCATATATTTT. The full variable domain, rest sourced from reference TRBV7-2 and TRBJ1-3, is GAGVSQSPSNKVTEKGKDVELRCDPISGHTALYWYRQSLGQGLEFLIYFQGNSAPDKSGLPSDRFSAERTGGSVSTLTIQRTQQEDSAVYLCASRINTLHTIYFGEGSWLTVV.

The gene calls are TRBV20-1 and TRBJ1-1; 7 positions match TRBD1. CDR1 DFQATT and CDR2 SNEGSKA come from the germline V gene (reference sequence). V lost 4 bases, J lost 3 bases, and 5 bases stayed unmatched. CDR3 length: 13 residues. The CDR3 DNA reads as TGCAGTGCTAACGGGCAGGGGGACACTGAAGCTTTCTTT. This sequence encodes CSANGQGDTEAFF.

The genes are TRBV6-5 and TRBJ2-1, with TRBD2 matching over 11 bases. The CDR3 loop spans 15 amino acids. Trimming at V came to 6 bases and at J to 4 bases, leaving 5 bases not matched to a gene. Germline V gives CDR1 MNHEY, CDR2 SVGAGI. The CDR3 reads CASRTGTSGYNEQFF. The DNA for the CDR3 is TGTGCCAGCAGGACCGGGACTAGCGGTTACAATGAGCAGTTCTTC.

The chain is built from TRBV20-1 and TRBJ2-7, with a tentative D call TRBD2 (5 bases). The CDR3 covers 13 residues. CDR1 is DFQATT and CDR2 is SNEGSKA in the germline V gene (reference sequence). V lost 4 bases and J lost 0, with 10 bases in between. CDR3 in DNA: TGCAGTGCTATCGACGGGGACTCCTACGAGCAGTACTTC. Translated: CSAIDGDSYEQYF.

The DNA of the CDR3 is TGTGCCAGCAGACGGCGCGATCGACCGGGAGAGCAGTACTTC. It encodes CASRRRDRPGEQYF. The V call is TRBV28, the J call TRBJ2-7, with D possibly being TRBD2 (5 bases). CDR3 length: 14 residues. Germline V CDR1 and CDR2: MDHEN, SYDVKM. Trimming removed 6 bases from V and 7 bases from J, with 19 bases in between.

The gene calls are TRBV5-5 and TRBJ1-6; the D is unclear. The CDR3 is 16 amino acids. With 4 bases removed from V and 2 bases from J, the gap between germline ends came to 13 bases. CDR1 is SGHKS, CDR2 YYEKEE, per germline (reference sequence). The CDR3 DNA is TGTGCCAGCAGCGGACCCATAACTACCTATAATTCACCCCTCCACTTT. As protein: CASSGPITTYNSPLHF.

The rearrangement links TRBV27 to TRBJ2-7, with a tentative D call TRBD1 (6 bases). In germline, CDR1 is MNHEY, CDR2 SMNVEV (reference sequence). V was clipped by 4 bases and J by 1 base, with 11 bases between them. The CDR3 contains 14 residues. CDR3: CASSSWTVSYEQYF. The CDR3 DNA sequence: TGTGCCAGCAGTTCGTGGACAGTTTCCTACGAGCAGTACTTC.

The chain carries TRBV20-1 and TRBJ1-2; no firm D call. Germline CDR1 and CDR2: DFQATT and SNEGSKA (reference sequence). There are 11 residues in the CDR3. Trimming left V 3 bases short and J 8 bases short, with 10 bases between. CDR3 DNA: TGCAGTGCTAGCTGGCAGTCGGGCTACACCTTC. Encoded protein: CSASWQSGYTF.

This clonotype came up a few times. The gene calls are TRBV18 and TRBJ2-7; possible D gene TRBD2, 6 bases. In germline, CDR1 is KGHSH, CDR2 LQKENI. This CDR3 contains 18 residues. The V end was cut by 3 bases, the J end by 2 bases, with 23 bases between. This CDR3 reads CASSPTVVTDYQTYEQYF. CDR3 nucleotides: TGTGCCAGCTCACCGACAGTGGTAACGGACTACCAAACCTACGAGCAGTACTTC.

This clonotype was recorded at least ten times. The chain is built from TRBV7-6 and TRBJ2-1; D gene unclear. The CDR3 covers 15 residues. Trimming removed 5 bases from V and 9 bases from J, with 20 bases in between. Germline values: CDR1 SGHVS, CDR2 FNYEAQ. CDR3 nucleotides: TGTGCCAGCAGCCCCGCCCAGCGTGGGCCAAGTGAGCAGTTCTTC. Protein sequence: CASSPAQRGPSEQFF.

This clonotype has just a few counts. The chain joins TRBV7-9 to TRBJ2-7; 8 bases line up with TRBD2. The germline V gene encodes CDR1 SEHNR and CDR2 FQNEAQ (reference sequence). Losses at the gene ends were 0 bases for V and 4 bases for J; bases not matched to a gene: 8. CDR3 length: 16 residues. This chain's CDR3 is CASSLAGGALWYEQYF. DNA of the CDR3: TGTGCCAGCAGCTTAGCCGGGGGGGCCCTTTGGTACGAGCAGTACTTC. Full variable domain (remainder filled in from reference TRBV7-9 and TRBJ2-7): DTGVSQNPRHKITKRGQNVTFRCDPISEHNRLYWYRQTLGQGPEFLTYFQNEAQLEKSRLLSDRFSAERPKGSFSTLEIQRTEQGDSAMYLCASSLAGGALWYEQYFGPGTRLTVT.

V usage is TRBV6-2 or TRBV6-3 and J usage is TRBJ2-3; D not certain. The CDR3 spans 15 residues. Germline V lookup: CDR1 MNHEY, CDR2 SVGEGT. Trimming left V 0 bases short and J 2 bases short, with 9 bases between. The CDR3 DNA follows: TGTGCCAGCAGTTACTCCCCGGACCCCACAGATACGCAGTATTTT. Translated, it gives CASSYSPDPTDTQYF.

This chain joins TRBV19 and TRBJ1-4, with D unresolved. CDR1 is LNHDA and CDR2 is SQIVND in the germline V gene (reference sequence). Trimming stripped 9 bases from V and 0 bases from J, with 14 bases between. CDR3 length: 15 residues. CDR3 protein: CASLRVAATNEKLFF. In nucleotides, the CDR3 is TGTGCCAGCCTTAGAGTGGCTGCAACTAATGAAAAACTGTTTTTT.

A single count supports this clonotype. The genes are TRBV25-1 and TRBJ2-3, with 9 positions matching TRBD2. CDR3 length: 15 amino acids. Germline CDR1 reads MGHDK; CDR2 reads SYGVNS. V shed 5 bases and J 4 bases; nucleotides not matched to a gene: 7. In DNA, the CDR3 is TGTGCCAGCAGTCCTCGGGGGACTAGCTCAGATACGCAGTATTTT. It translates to CASSPRGTSSDTQYF. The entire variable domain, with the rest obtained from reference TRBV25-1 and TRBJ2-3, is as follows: EADIYQTPRYLVIGTGKKITLECSQTMGHDKMYWYQQDPGMELHLIHYSYGVNSTEKGDLSSESTVSRIRTEHFPLTLESARPSHTSQYLCASSPRGTSSDTQYFGPGTRLTVL.

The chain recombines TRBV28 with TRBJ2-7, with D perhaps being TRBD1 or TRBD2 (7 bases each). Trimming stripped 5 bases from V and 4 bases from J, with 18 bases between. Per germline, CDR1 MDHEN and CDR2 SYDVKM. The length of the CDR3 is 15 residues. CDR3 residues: CASSTGGQRLYEQYF. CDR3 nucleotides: TGTGCCAGCAGTACGGGGGGACAGCGATTATACGAGCAGTACTTC.

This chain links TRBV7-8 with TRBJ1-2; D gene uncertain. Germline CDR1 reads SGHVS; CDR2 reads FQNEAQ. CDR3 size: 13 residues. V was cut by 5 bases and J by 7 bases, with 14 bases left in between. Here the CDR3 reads CASSPDLAVGYTF. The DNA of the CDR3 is TGTGCCAGCAGCCCTGACCTGGCGGTTGGCTACACCTTC.